The clone carrying this T cell receptor beta chain showed up many times. This CDR3 is built from 16 residues. The germline V gene encodes CDR1 MGHRA and CDR2 YSYEKL. V shed 8 bases and J 4 bases; nucleotides not matched to a gene: 12. These data belong to a study of early T cells in non-severe SARS-CoV-2 infection. About the study: Bulk RNA taken from unsorted whole blood was sequenced, leaving chains unpaired.

TCRdb recomputed calls from the 5' RACE reads with MiXCR, one row per CDR3 protein. This sample has roughly 63,000 distinct CDR3 sequences; 10% to 15% occur once, and the top ten carry about 4.4%. Sequencing was done on a sample of whole blood. The genes are TRBV4-1 and TRBJ2-2; 8 bases align to TRBD1. The sequence came from an adult who was a healthcare worker with PCR-confirmed SARS-CoV-2 infection or an uninfected control (not recorded which). The CDR3 reads CASGSSGTGLTGELFF. The DNA of the CDR3 is TGCGCCAGCGGAAGCTCAGGGACAGGACTCACCGGGGAGCTGTTTTTT.